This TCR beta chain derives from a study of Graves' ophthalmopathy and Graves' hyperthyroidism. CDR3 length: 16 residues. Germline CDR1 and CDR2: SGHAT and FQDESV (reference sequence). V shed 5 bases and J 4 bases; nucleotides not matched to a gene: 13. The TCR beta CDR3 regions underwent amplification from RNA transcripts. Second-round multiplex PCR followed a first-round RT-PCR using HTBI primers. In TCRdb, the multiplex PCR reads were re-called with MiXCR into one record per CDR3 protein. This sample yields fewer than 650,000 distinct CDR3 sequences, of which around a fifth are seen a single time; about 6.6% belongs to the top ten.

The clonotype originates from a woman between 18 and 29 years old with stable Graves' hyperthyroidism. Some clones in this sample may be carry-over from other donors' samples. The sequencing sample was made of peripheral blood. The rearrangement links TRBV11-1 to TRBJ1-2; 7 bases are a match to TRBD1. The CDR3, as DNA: TGTGCCAGCAGCCGCGAGTCGGGACAGAAATTCTATGGCTACACCTTC. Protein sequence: CASSRESGQKFYGYTF.